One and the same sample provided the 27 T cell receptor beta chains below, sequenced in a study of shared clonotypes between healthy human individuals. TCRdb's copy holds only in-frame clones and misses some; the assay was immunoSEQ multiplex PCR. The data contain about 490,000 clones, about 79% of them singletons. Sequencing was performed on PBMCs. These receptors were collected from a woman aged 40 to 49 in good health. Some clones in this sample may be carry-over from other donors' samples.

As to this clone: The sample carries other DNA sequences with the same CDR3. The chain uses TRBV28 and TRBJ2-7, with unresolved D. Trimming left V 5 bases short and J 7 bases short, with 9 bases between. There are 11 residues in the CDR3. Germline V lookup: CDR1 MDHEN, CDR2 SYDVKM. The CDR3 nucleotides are TGTGCCAGCAGTACCCCTCGGGAGCAGTACTTC. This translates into CASSTPREQYF.

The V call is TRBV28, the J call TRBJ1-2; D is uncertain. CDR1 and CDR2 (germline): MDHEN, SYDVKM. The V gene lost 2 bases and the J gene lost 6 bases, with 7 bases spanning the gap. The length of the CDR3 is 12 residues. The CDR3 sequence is CASSLPGHGYTF. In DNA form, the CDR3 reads TGTGCCAGCAGTTTACCAGGCCATGGCTACACCTTC.

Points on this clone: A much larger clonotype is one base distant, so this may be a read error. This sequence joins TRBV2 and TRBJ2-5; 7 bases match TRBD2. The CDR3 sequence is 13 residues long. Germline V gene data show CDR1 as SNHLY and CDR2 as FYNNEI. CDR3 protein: CANSTSAAETQYF. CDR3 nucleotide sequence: TGTGCCAACAGTACTAGCGCTGCAGAGACCCAGTACTTC.

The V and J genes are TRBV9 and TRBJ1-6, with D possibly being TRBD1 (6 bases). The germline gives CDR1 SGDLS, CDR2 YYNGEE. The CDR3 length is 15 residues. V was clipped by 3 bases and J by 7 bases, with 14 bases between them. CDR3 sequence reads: CASSARGHRNSPLHF. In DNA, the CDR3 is TGTGCCAGCAGCGCCCGGGGACACCGAAATTCACCCCTCCACTTT. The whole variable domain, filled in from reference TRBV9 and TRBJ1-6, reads DSGVTQTPKHLITATGQRVTLRCSPRSGDLSVYWYQQSLDQGLQFLIQYYNGEERAKGNILERFSAQQFPDLHSELNLSSLELGDSALYFCASSARGHRNSPLHFGNGTRLTVT.

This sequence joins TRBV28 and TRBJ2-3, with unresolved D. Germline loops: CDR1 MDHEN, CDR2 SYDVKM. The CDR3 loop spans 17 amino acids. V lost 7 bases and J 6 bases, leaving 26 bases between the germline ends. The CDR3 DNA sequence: TGTGCCAGCACCAGACCGGGCCTACACTCCTTGGGGGATACGCAGTATTTT. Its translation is CASTRPGLHSLGDTQYF.

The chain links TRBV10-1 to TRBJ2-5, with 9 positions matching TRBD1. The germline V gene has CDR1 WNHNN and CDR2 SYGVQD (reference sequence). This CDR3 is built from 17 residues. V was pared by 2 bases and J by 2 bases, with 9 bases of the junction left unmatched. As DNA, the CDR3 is TGCGCCAGCAGTGAGAACACGATTGGGACAGGGCAAGAGACCCAGTACTTC. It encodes CASSENTIGTGQETQYF.

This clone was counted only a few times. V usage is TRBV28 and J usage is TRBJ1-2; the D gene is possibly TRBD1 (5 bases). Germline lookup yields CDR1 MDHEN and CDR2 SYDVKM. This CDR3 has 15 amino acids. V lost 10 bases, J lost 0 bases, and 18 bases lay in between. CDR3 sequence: CATPKRAGTNYGYTF. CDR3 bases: TGTGCCACCCCCAAAAGGGCAGGGACTAACTATGGCTACACCTTC.

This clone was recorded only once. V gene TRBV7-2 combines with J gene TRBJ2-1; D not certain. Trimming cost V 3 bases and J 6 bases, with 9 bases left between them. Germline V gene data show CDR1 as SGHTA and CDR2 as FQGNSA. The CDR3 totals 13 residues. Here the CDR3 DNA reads TGTGCCAGCAGCTTCGGTGTGTCCAATGAGCAGTTCTTC. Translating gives CASSFGVSNEQFF.

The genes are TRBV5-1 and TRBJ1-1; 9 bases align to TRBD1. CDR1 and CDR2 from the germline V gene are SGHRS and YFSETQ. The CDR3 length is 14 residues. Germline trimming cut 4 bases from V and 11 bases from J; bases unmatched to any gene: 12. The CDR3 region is CASSLQQGAGAAFF. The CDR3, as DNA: TGCGCCAGCAGCCTACAACAGGGGGCGGGGGCGGCTTTCTTT.

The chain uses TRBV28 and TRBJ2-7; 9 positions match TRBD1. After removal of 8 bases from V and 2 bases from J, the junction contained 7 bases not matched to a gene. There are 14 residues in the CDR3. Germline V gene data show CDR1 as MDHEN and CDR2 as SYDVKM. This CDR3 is CASLRTGETYEQYF. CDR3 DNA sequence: TGTGCCAGCTTAAGGACAGGGGAAACCTACGAGCAGTACTTC.

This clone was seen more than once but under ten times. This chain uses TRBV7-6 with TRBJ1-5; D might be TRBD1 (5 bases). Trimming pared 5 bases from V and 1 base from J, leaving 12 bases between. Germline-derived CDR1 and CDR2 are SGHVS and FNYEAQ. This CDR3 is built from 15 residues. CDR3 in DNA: TGTGCCAGCAGCCAGACCCGGGACAGCAATCAGCCCCAGCATTTT. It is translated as CASSQTRDSNQPQHF.

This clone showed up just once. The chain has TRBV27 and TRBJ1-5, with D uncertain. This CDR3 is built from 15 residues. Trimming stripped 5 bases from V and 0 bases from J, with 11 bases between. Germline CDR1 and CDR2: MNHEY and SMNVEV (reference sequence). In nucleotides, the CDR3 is TGTGCCAGCAGTGCCTACTATGATAGCAATCAGCCCCAGCATTTT. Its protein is CASSAYYDSNQPQHF.

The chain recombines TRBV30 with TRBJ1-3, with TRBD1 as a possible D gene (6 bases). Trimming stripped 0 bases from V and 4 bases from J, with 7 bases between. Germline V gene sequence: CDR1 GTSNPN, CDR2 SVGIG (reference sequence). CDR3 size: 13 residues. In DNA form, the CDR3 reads TGTGCCTGGAGTGTAGGGACAGGAAACACCATATATTTT. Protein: CAWSVGTGNTIYF.

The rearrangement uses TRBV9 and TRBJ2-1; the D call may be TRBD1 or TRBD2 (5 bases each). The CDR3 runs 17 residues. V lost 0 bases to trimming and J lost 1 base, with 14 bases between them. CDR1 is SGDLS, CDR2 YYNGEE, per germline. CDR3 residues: CASSVGVGGGSYNEQFF. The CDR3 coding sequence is TGTGCCAGCAGCGTAGGAGTTGGTGGGGGATCCTACAATGAGCAGTTCTTC.

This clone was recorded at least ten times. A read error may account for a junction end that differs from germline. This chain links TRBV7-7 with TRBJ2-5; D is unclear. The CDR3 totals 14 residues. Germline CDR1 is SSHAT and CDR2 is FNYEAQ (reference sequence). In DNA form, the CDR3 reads TGTGCTAGCAGCCCCGGTGCGGACGGTGAGACCCAGTACTTC. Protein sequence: CASSPGADGETQYF.

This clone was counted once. The chain's CDR3 is CASSAPSGTTNTGELFF. CDR3 nucleotides: TGTGCCAGCAGTGCCCCTTCCGGGACTACAAACACCGGGGAGCTGTTTTTT. The V gene is TRBV6-1, the J gene TRBJ2-2, with 7 bases that match TRBD2. The V and J ends lost 4 bases and 2 bases, in that order; junction bases with no gene match: 10. Germline CDR1 and CDR2: MNHNS and SASEGT. The CDR3 is 17 residues long.

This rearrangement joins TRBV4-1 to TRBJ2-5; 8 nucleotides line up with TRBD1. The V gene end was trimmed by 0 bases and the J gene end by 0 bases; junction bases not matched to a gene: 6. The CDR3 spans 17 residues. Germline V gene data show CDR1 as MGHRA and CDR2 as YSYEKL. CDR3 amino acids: CASSQDWTGRNQETQYF. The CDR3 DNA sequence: TGCGCCAGCAGCCAAGACTGGACAGGGCGAAACCAAGAGACCCAGTACTTC.

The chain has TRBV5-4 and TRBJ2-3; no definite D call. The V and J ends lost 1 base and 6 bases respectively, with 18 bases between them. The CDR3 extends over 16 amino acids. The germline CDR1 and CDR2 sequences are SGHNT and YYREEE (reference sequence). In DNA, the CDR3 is TGTGCCAGCAGCTTGAAAAAGGATGGGCCGGTTGATACGCAGTATTTT. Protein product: CASSLKKDGPVDTQYF.

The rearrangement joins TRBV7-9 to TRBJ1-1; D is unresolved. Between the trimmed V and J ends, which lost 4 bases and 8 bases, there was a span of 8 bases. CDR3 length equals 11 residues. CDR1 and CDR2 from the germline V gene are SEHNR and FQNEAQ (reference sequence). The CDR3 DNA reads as TGTGCCAGCAGCTCGGCAACAGAAGCTTTCTTT. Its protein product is CASSSATEAFF.

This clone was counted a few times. CDR3 sequence: CASSEIGAGDFVLLTF. Here the CDR3 DNA reads TGTGCCAGCAGCGAAATAGGAGCAGGAGACTTCGTCTTATTGACCTTC. This chain uses TRBV7-9 with TRBJ1-2, with D uncertain. This CDR3 spans 16 amino acids. The ends were cut back, 5 bases at V and 14 bases at J, with 30 bases in the middle. Germline V gene sequence: CDR1 SEHNR, CDR2 FQNEAQ (reference sequence).

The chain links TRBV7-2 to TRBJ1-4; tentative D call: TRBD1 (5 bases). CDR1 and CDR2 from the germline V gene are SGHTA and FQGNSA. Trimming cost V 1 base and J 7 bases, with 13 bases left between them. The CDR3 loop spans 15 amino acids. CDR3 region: CASSLGSAQGEKLFF. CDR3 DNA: TGTGCCAGCAGCTTAGGGTCAGCCCAGGGTGAAAAACTGTTTTTT.

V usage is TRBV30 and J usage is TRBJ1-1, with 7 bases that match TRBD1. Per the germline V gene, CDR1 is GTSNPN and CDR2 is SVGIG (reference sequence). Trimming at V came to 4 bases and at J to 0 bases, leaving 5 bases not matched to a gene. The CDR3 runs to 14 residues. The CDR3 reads CAWKKGAMNTEAFF. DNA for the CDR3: TGTGCCTGGAAAAAGGGGGCGATGAACACTGAAGCTTTCTTT.

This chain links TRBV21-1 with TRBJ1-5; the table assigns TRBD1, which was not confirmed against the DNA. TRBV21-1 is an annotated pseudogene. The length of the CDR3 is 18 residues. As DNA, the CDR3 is TGTGCCAGCAGCAAACTTTTGCAGGGTGCTCAGGCCTATCAGCCCCAGCATTTT. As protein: CASSKLLQGAQAYQPQHF.

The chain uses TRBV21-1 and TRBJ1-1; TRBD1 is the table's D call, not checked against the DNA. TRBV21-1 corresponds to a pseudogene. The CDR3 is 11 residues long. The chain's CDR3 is CATPGATEAFF. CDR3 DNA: TGTGCCACCCCAGGGGCCACTGAAGCTTTCTTT.

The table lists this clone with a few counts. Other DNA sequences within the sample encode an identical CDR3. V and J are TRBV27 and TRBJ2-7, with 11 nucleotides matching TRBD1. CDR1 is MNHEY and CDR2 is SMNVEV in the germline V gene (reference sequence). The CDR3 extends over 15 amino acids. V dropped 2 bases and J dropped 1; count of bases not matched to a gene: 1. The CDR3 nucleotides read TGTGCCAGCAGTTTAGGACAGGGGGCTTCCTACGAGCAGTACTTC. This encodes CASSLGQGASYEQYF.

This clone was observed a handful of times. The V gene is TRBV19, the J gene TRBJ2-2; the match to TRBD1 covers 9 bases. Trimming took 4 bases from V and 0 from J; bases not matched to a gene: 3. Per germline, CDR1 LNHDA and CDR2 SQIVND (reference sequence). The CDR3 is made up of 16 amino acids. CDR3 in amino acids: CASSRGTGSNTGELFF. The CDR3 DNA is TGTGCCAGTAGTAGGGGGACAGGGTCGAACACCGGGGAGCTGTTTTTT. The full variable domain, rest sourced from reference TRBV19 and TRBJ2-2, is DGGITQSPKYLFRKEGQNVTLSCEQNLNHDAMYWYRQDPGQGLRLIYYSQIVNDFQKGDIAEGYSVSREKKESFPLTVTSAQKNPTAFYLCASSRGTGSNTGELFFGEGSRLTVL.

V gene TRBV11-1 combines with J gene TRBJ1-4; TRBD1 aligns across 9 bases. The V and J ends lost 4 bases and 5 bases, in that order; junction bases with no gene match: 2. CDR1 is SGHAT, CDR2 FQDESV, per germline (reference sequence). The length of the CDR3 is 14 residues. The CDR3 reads CASSSGQGNEKLFF. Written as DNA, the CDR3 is TGTGCCAGCAGCTCTGGACAGGGGAATGAAAAACTGTTTTTT.